This is a list of T cell receptor beta chains from one sample in a study of T cell responses to AZD1222 COVID-19 vaccine. Repertoires were generated with immunoSEQ multiplex PCR, while TCRdb's copy carries only in-frame clones and drops some. The repertoire holds 95,000 to 150,000 clones, with roughly 91% as singletons. This sample comprised peripheral blood, obtained 28 days after the second AZD1222 dose. The receptors originated from an adult who received the AZD1222 COVID-19 vaccine. Each CDR3 is given with its conserved first and last residue. The D gene is left open where the match is weak. Clone sizes are given selectively: once, few, many, or a class where the clone is expanded.

J	D	size	V	CDR3	DNA
TRBJ2-5	TRBD2	.	TRBV7-8	CASSLVGLEGETQYF	TGTGCCAGCAGCTTAGTCGGACTAGAGGGGGAGACCCAGTACTTC
TRBJ1-1	.	once	TRBV3-1/TRBV3-2	CASSLGTSNTEAFF	TGTGCCAGCAGCCTAGGGACATCGAACACTGAAGCTTTCTTT
TRBJ2-7	.	.	TRBV5-1	CASSSGVGEQYF	TGCGCCAGCAGCTCAGGGGTGGGCGAGCAGTACTTC
TRBJ2-3	.	.	TRBV7-8	CASSPRVGRSADTQYF	TGTGCCAGCAGCCCCCGCGTCGGCCGATCAGCAGATACGCAGTATTTT
TRBJ2-5	.	.	TRBV9	CASSATGQPGRETQYF	TGTGCCAGCAGCGCGACAGGCCAACCAGGGAGGGAGACCCAGTACTTC
TRBJ1-2	.	.	TRBV6-2/TRBV6-3	CASSYTTPKRGYTF	TGTGCCAGCAGTTACACGACACCTAAGCGTGGCTACACCTTC
TRBJ1-2	.	once	TRBV28	CASSSDPYGYTF	TGTGCCAGCAGCTCGGACCCTTATGGCTACACCTTC
TRBJ2-1	.	.	TRBV27	CASSFEGGWHNEQFF	TGTGCCAGCAGTTTCGAGGGGGGATGGCACAATGAGCAGTTCTTC
TRBJ1-1	TRBD1	.	TRBV6-6	CASSHQGTGEEAFF	TGTGCCAGCAGTCATCAAGGGACAGGGGAGGAAGCTTTCTTT
TRBJ2-1	TRBD1	.	TRBV3-1/TRBV3-2	CASSQDMGTGDNEQFF	TGTGCCAGCAGCCAAGATATGGGGACAGGGGACAATGAGCAGTTCTTC
TRBJ2-3	.	.	TRBV6-2/TRBV6-3	CASSPLRQRYTDTQYF	TGTGCCAGCAGCCCCCTAAGGCAGCGGTATACAGATACGCAGTATTTT
TRBJ1-5	.	.	TRBV27	CASSQQVGFGNQPQHF	TGTGCCAGCAGCCAACAGGTGGGTTTCGGCAATCAGCCCCAGCATTTT
TRBJ1-1	.	.	TRBV9	CASSVATTNTEAFF	TGTGCCAGCAGCGTAGCTACAACGAACACTGAAGCTTTCTTT
TRBJ1-3	TRBD1	.	TRBV2	CASTSGQGAFTVRNTIYF	TGTGCCAGCACATCGGGACAGGGGGCTTTTACTGTTAGAAACACCATATATTTT
TRBJ1-1	.	.	TRBV12-3/TRBV12-4	CASSLPTGRAFF	TGTGCCAGCAGTTTGCCCACAGGGCGAGCTTTCTTT
TRBJ2-5	TRBD2	.	TRBV6-5	CASSYSRGAGGETQYF	TGTGCCAGCAGTTACAGTCGAGGGGCGGGAGGAGAGACCCAGTACTTC
TRBJ1-4	.	once	TRBV12-3/TRBV12-4	CASSLTLGEKLFF	TGTGCCAGCAGTTTAACGCTTGGGGAAAAACTGTTTTTT
TRBJ2-5	TRBD1	.	TRBV15	CATSREGTGAETQYF	TGTGCCACCAGCAGAGAGGGGACAGGGGCGGAGACCCAGTACTTC
TRBJ2-3	TRBD2	.	TRBV6-1	CASSEGTRNTDTQYF	TGTGCCAGCAGTGAAGGGACTAGAAATACAGATACGCAGTATTTT
TRBJ1-4	TRBD1	once	TRBV3-1/TRBV3-2	CASSQDGQGEKLFF	TGTGCCAGCAGCCAAGATGGACAGGGAGAAAAACTGTTTTTT
TRBJ1-2	.	once	TRBV4-3	CASSQDLTGDYGYTF	TGCGCCAGCAGCCAAGATTTGACGGGTGACTATGGCTACACCTTC
TRBJ2-3	TRBD2	few	TRBV6-5	CASRLLAGIGDTQYF	TGTGCCAGCCGACTACTAGCGGGGATCGGGGATACGCAGTATTTT
TRBJ1-2	TRBD1	.	TRBV19	CASSSEGAKFYGYTF	TGTGCCAGTAGTAGCGAGGGGGCGAAGTTTTATGGCTACACCTTC
TRBJ1-4	.	.	TRBV5-1	CASSLDFSEKLFF	TGCGCCAGCAGCTTGGATTTTTCTGAAAAACTGTTTTTT
TRBJ1-1	.	.	TRBV4-1	CASSPRSAAEAFF	TGCGCCAGCAGCCCAAGGTCGGCAGCCGAAGCTTTCTTT
TRBJ2-7	TRBD1	.	TRBV5-1	CASSLSGQGLHEQYF	TGCGCCAGCAGCTTAAGCGGACAGGGATTACACGAGCAGTACTTC
TRBJ1-2	.	.	TRBV5-5	CASSPGFGYGYTF	TGTGCCAGCAGCCCAGGGTTTGGCTATGGCTACACCTTC
TRBJ1-5	TRBD1	.	TRBV19	CASSRDRQIWMPQHF	TGTGCCAGTAGTAGGGACAGGCAGATCTGGATGCCCCAGCATTTT
TRBJ2-1	TRBD2	.	TRBV9	CASSVDGGSGNEQFF	TGTGCCAGCAGTGTAGACGGCGGGAGTGGCAATGAGCAGTTCTTC
TRBJ2-1	.	.	TRBV4-1	CASSQGRGYSYNEQFF	TGCGCCAGCAGCCAAGGGAGGGGCTATTCCTACAATGAGCAGTTCTTC
TRBJ1-5	.	.	TRBV30	CAWTDRLGQPQHF	TGTGCCTGGACTGACAGATTGGGTCAGCCCCAGCATTTT
TRBJ2-3	.	.	TRBV2	CASSEAAPQWDTQYF	TGTGCCAGCAGTGAAGCGGCACCTCAATGGGATACGCAGTATTTT
TRBJ1-1	.	.	TRBV21-1	CASTPGQGVLNTEAFF	TGTGCCAGCACCCCGGGACAGGGGGTACTGAACACTGAAGCTTTCTTT
TRBJ2-1	.	.	TRBV11-3	CASSRDSVGYNEQFF	TGTGCCAGCAGCCGGGACTCGGTTGGGTACAATGAGCAGTTCTTC
TRBJ1-5	.	.	TRBV5-3	CARSLSAPPGSNQPQHF	TGTGCCAGAAGCTTATCTGCTCCTCCGGGGAGCAATCAGCCCCAGCATTTT
TRBJ1-3	.	.	TRBV7-2	CASSLGALSGNTIYF	TGTGCCAGCAGCTTAGGGGCCCTCTCTGGAAACACCATATATTTT
TRBJ2-3	TRBD1	.	TRBV18	CASSRLETGSTDTQYF	TGTGCCAGCTCACGGCTCGAGACAGGGAGCACAGATACGCAGTATTTT
TRBJ1-2	TRBD1	few	TRBV6-6	CASSYPRQGIYGYTF	TGTGCCAGCAGTTATCCCCGACAGGGAATTTATGGCTACACCTTC
TRBJ1-6	TRBD1	.	TRBV29-1	CSVAQGNNSPLHF	TGCAGCGTTGCACAGGGGAATAATTCACCCCTCCACTTT
TRBJ2-2	.	few	TRBV27	CASSRKGGNGELFF	TGTGCCAGCAGTCGAAAGGGGGGAAACGGGGAGCTGTTTTTT
TRBJ2-5	TRBD2	.	TRBV3-1/TRBV3-2	CASSQLAGGSETQYF	TGTGCCAGCAGCCAACTAGCGGGGGGGTCTGAGACCCAGTACTTC
TRBJ2-7	.	.	TRBV4-2	CASSRLGYEQYF	TGTGCCAGCAGCCGATTGGGCTACGAGCAGTACTTC
TRBJ1-6	TRBD1	.	TRBV7-9	CASRTGTGSSSPLHF	TGTGCCAGCCGCACCGGGACAGGGTCAAGTTCACCCCTCCACTTT
TRBJ2-3	TRBD2	.	TRBV6-5	CASSYSAGGADTQYF	TGTGCCAGCAGTTACTCGGCGGGGGGCGCAGATACGCAGTATTTT
TRBJ2-7	.	.	TRBV11-2	CASSSELHQYEQYF	TGTGCCAGCAGCTCCGAGCTACACCAGTACGAGCAGTACTTC
TRBJ2-1	TRBD2	.	TRBV5-1	CASSPGASGGYNEQFF	TGCGCCAGCAGCCCGGGCGCTAGCGGGGGGTACAATGAGCAGTTCTTC
TRBJ2-3	.	.	TRBV12-3/TRBV12-4	CASSQYTDTQYF	TGTGCCAGCAGCCAATACACAGATACGCAGTATTTT
TRBJ1-6	TRBD1	.	TRBV24-1	CATGGQRNSPLHF	TGTGCCACCGGGGGACAGAGAAATTCACCCCTCCACTTT